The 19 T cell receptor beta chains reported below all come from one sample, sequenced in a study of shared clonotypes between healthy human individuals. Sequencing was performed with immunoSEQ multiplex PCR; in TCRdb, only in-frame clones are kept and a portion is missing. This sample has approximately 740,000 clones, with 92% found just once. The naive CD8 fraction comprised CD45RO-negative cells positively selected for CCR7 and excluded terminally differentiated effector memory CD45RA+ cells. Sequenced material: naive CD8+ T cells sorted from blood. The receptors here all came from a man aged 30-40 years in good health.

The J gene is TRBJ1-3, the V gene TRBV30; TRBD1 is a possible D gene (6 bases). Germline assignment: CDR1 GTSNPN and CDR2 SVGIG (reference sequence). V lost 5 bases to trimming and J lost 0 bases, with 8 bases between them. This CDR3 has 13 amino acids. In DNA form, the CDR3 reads TGTGCCTGGGGGGGCGCCTCTGGAAACACCATATATTTT. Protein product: CAWGGASGNTIYF. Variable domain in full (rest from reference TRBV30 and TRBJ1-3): SQTIHQWPATLVQPVGSPLSLECTVEGTSNPNLYWYRQAAGRGLQLLFYSVGIGQISSEVPQNLSASRPQDRQFILSSKKLLLSDSGFYLCAWGGASGNTIYFGEGSWLTVV.

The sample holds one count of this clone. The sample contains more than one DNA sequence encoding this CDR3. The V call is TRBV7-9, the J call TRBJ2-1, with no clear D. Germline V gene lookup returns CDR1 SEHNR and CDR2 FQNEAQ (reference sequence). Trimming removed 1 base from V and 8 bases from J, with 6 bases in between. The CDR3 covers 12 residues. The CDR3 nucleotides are TGTGCCAGCAGCTTAGTGAGCGATGAGCAGTTCTTC. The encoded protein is CASSLVSDEQFF.

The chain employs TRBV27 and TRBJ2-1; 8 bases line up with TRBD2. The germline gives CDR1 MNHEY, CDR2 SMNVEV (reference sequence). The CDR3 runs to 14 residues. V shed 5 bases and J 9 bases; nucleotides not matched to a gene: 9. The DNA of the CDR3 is TGTGCCAGCAGTATACCGGGACTAGTAAGTGAGCAGTTCTTC. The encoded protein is CASSIPGLVSEQFF.

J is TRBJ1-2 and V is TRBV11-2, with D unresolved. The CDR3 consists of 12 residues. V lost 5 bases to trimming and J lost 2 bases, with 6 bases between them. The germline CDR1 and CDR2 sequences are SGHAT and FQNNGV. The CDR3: CASSRENYGYTF. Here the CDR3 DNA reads TGTGCCAGCAGCCGGGAGAACTATGGCTACACCTTC. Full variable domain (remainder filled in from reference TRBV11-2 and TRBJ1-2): EAGVAQSPRYKIIEKRQSVAFWCNPISGHATLYWYQQILGQGPKLLIQFQNNGVVDDSQLPKDRFSAERLKGVDSTLKIQPAKLEDSAVYLCASSRENYGYTFGSGTRLTVV.

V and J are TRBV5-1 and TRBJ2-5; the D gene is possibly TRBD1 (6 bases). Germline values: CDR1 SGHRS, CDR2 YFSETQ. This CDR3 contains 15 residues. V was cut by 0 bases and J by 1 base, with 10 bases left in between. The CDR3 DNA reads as TGCGCCAGCAGCTTGGGGGACAACTTCCAAGAGACCCAGTACTTC. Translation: CASSLGDNFQETQYF.

The CDR3 bases are TGTGCCAGCAGCACGGCCGGGACTTTCAGCACAGATACGCAGTATTTT. This sequence encodes CASSTAGTFSTDTQYF. The rearrangement links TRBV28 to TRBJ2-3, with a weak D call TRBD2 (6 bases). From germline, CDR1 is MDHEN and CDR2 SYDVKM. There are 16 residues in the CDR3. The ends were cut back, 6 bases at V and 0 bases at J, with 16 bases in the middle.

The CDR3 sequence: CASSIGDRLYYEQYF. The CDR3 DNA reads TGTGCCAGTAGTATAGGGGACCGACTGTACTACGAGCAGTACTTC. The gene calls are TRBV19 and TRBJ2-7; D assignment may be TRBD1 or TRBD2 (5 bases each). V shed 1 base and J shed 3 bases, with 13 bases lying between them. The CDR3 is made up of 15 amino acids. CDR1 is LNHDA and CDR2 is SQIVND in the germline V gene (reference sequence). Looking up the rest from reference TRBV19 and TRBJ2-7 gives the full variable domain: DGGITQSPKYLFRKEGQNVTLSCEQNLNHDAMYWYRQDPGQGLRLIYYSQIVNDFQKGDIAEGYSVSREKKESFPLTVTSAQKNPTAFYLCASSIGDRLYYEQYFGPGTRLTVT.

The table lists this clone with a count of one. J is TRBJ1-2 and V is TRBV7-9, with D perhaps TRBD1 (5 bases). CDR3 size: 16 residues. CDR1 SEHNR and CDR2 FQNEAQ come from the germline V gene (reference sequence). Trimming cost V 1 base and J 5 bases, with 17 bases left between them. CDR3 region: CASSLESIRTNYGYTF. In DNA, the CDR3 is TGTGCCAGCAGCTTAGAAAGTATCAGGACAAATTATGGCTACACCTTC.

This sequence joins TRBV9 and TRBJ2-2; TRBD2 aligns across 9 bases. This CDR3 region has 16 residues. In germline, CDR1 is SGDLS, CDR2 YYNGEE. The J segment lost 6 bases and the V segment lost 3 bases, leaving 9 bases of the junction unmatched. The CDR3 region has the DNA TGTGCCAGCAGCGGAAGATGGGCGGGAGGGGCCGGGGAGCTGTTTTTT. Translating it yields CASSGRWAGGAGELFF.

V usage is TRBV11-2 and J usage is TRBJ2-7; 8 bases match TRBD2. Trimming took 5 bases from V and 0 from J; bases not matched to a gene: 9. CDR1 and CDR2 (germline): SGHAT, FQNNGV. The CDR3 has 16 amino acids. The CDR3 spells CASSAREGISSYEQYF. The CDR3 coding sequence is TGTGCCAGCAGCGCCCGGGAGGGGATAAGCTCCTACGAGCAGTACTTC.

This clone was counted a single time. The CDR3 DNA is TGTGCCAGCAGTCCCCAGGGAAGTACTCAGCCCCAGCATTTT. It is translated as CASSPQGSTQPQHF. The chain is built from TRBV27 and TRBJ1-5, with D tentatively TRBD1 (5 bases). Trimming took off 5 bases at V and 6 bases at J, with 14 bases between the two ends. This CDR3 is built from 14 residues. Germline lookup yields CDR1 MNHEY and CDR2 SMNVEV (reference sequence).

The CDR3 reads CASSKRDGQSSYEQYF. Written as DNA, the CDR3 is TGCGCCAGCAGCAAGAGGGACGGGCAGAGCTCCTACGAGCAGTACTTC. The rearrangement links TRBV4-1 to TRBJ2-7; D may match TRBD1 or TRBD2 (5 bases each). The CDR3 has 16 amino acids. CDR1 is MGHRA, CDR2 YSYEKL, per germline. Trimming took 5 bases from V and 0 from J, leaving 17 bases between them.

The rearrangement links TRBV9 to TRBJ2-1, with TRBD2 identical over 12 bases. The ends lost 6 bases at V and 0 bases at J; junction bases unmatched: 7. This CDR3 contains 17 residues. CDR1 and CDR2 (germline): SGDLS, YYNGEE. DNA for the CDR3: TGTGCCAGCACAAGACTAGCGGGAGATAGCTCCTACAATGAGCAGTTCTTC. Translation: CASTRLAGDSSYNEQFF.

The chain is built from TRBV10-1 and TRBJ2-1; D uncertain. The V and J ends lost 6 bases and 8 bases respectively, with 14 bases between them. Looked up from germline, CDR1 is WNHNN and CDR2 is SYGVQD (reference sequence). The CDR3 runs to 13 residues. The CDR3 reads CASSNPGGDEQFF. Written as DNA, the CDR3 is TGCGCCAGCAGCAATCCAGGTGGCGATGAGCAGTTCTTC.

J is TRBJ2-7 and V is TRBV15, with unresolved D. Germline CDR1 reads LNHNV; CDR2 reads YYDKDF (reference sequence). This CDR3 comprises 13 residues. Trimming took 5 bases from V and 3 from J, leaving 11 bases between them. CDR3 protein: CATSVLGFYEQYF. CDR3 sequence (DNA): TGTGCCACCAGCGTCCTGGGGTTCTACGAGCAGTACTTC.

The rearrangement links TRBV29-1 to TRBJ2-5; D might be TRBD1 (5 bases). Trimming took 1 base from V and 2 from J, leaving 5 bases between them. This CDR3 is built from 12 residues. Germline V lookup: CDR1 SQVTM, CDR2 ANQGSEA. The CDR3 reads CSVEGQQETQYF. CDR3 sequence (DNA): TGCAGCGTTGAAGGACAGCAAGAGACCCAGTACTTC.

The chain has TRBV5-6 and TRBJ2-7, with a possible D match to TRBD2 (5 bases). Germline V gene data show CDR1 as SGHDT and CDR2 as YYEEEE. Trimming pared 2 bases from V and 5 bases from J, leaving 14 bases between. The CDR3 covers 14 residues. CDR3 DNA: TGTGCCAGCAGCTTTGGCCTAGCTCTCAACGAGCAGTACTTC. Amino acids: CASSFGLALNEQYF.

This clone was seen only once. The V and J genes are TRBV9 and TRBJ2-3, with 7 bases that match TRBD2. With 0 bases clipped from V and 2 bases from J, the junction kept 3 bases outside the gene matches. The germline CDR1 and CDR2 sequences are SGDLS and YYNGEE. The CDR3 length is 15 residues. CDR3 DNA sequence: TGTGCCAGCAGCGTAGAAGGGACTACCACAGATACGCAGTATTTT. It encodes CASSVEGTTTDTQYF.

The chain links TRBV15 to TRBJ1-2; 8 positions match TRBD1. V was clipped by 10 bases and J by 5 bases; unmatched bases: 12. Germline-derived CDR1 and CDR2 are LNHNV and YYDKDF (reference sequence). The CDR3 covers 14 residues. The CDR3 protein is CAIGTGATSYGYTF. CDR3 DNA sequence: TGTGCCATTGGGACAGGCGCAACCTCTTATGGCTACACCTTC.